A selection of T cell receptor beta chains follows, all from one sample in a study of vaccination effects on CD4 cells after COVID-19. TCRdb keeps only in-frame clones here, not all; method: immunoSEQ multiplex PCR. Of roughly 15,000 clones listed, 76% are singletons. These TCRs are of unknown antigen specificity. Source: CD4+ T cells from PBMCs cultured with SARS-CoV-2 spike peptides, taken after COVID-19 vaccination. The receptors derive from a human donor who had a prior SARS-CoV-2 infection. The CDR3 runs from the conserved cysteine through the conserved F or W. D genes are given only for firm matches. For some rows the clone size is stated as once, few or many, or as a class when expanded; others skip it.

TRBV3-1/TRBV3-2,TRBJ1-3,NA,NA,TGTGCCAGCAGCCCCCGCTCTGGAAACACCATATATTTT,CASSPRSGNTIYF
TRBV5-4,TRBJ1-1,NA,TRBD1,TGTGCCAGCAGCTTGGAGGGACAGGGGCTGAACACTGAAGCTTTCTTT,CASSLEGQGLNTEAFF
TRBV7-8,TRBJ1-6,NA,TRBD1,TGTGCCAGCAGCTCCAGGGGGACTTCACCCCTCCACTTT,CASSSRGTSPLHF
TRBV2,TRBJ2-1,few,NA,TGTGCCAGCAGCACCGGGAGCTCCTACAATGAGCAGTTCTTC,CASSTGSSYNEQFF
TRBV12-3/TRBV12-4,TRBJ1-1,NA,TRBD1,TGTGCCAGCAGCCGGACAGGGGGCACTGAAGCTTTCTTT,CASSRTGGTEAFF
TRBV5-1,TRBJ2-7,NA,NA,TGCGCCAGCAGCTTGGTGCGGCAGGGATACTCCTACGAGCAGTACTTC,CASSLVRQGYSYEQYF
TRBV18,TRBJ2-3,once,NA,TGTGCCAGCTCACCGGTTGGCACAGATACGCAGTATTTT,CASSPVGTDTQYF
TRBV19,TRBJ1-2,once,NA,TGTGCCAGTAGTATCGCAGGGCGGTTCGGCTACACCTTC,CASSIAGRFGYTF
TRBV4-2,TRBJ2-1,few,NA,TGTGCCAGCAGCCAAGATATTCGGGGGAGAGAGCAGTTCTTC,CASSQDIRGREQFF
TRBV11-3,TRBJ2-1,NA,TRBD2,TGTGCCAGCAGCCCGGGGGGGGCACCATCCTACAATGAGCAGTTCTTC,CASSPGGAPSYNEQFF
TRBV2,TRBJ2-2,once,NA,TGTGCCAGCAGTCCCACGGGGACCGGGGAGCTGTTTTTT,CASSPTGTGELFF